A single sample is the source of the 25 T cell receptor beta chains below, sequenced in a study of T cell responses to AZD1222 COVID-19 vaccine. Measured with immunoSEQ multiplex PCR; TCRdb has only the in-frame clones, and not every one. The data show about 200,000 clones, with just over 90% seen just once and 1% held by the top ten. This specimen consisted of peripheral blood, obtained on day 0 of MenACWY control vaccination. These receptors were collected from an adult in good health.

Only one count was recorded for this clone. The chain carries TRBV28 and TRBJ1-4; unclear D gene. The germline CDR1 and CDR2 sequences are MDHEN and SYDVKM. CDR3 length: 13 amino acids. V dropped 6 bases and J dropped 7 bases, with 12 bases sitting between them. Written as DNA, the CDR3 is TGTGCCAGCAGAGGACCTGGTCGTGAAAAACTGTTTTTT. Encoded protein: CASRGPGREKLFF.

The gene calls are TRBV19 and TRBJ1-3; 7 bases align to TRBD1. There are 15 residues in the CDR3. J lost 0 bases, V lost 10 bases, and 9 bases had no gene match. CDR1 is LNHDA and CDR2 is SQIVND in the germline V gene (reference sequence). This CDR3 reads CATFTGASSGNTIYF. CDR3 bases: TGTGCCACCTTTACAGGGGCGAGCTCTGGAAACACCATATATTTT.

V usage is TRBV10-2 and J usage is TRBJ2-7, with D perhaps TRBD2 (5 bases). Germline values: CDR1 WSHSY, CDR2 SAAADI. Deletions cut 4 bases from V and 3 bases from J, with 7 bases between. This CDR3 region has 12 residues. The CDR3 nucleotides read TGCGCCAGCAGTGGGGCGGGCTACGAGCAGTACTTC. The encoded protein is CASSGAGYEQYF.

J is TRBJ1-1 and V is TRBV5-1; D not resolved. V was shortened by 2 bases and J by 5 bases, with 13 bases between the two germline ends. Germline CDR1 and CDR2: SGHRS and YFSETQ. This CDR3 spans 14 amino acids. This CDR3 reads CASSFGEGSTEAFF. The CDR3 DNA reads as TGCGCCAGCAGCTTCGGGGAAGGGTCTACTGAAGCTTTCTTT.

Remarks on this clone: The same CDR3 arises from other DNA sequences in this sample as well. The V and J genes are TRBV6-5 and TRBJ2-7; D gene uncertain. CDR1 MNHEY and CDR2 SVGAGI come from the germline V gene. V was cut by 0 bases and J by 0 bases, with 6 bases left in between. CDR3 size: 14 residues. The CDR3 DNA reads as TGTGCCAGCAGTTACTCGGGCACCTCCTACGAGCAGTACTTC. It translates to CASSYSGTSYEQYF.

The CDR3 reads CASSADNSGNTIYF. CDR3 DNA sequence: TGCGCCAGCAGCGCGGACAACTCTGGAAACACCATATATTTT. The rearrangement links TRBV5-1 to TRBJ1-3; D might be TRBD1 (5 bases). The CDR3 extends over 14 amino acids. The V end lost 4 bases, the J end lost 0 bases, and 8 bases lay between the germline ends. CDR1 SGHRS and CDR2 YFSETQ come from the germline V gene.

The chain couples TRBV5-1 to TRBJ2-4, with 12 positions matching TRBD2. V dropped 1 base and J dropped 1; count of bases not matched to a gene: 0. The CDR3 covers 16 residues. In germline, CDR1 is SGHRS, CDR2 YFSETQ. The CDR3 DNA is TGCGCCAGCAGCTTGACTAGCGGGGGGGCCAAAAACATTCAGTACTTC. Protein product: CASSLTSGGAKNIQYF.

This chain uses TRBV2 with TRBJ1-1; a weak D match, TRBD1 (5 bases). The CDR3 runs 14 residues. Trimming shortened V by 6 bases and J by 4 bases, and 15 bases separated the two germline ends. The germline V gene has CDR1 SNHLY and CDR2 FYNNEI. The CDR3 nucleotides read TGTGCCAGCAGGGTGGCAGGGCCCCCCACTGAAGCTTTCTTT. Its translation: CASRVAGPPTEAFF.

The rearrangement uses TRBV3-1 (or the pseudogene TRBV3-2) and TRBJ1-4; 7 bases align to TRBD1. This CDR3 has 14 amino acids. The V gene end was trimmed by 3 bases and the J gene end by 8 bases; junction bases not matched to a gene: 6. Germline assignment: CDR1 LGHDT and CDR2 YNNKEL (reference sequence). The CDR3 DNA reads TGTGCCAGCAGCCATACAGGGGCGTCAGAAAAACTGTTTTTT. Protein: CASSHTGASEKLFF.

V gene TRBV3-1 (or the pseudogene TRBV3-2) combines with J gene TRBJ1-1; D remains unclear. The germline V and J ends were trimmed by 1 base and 1 base, with 16 bases remaining between them. This CDR3 contains 17 residues. Germline values: CDR1 LGHDT, CDR2 YNNKEL (reference sequence). The CDR3 is CASSQVRSVEGNTEAFF. CDR3 DNA: TGTGCCAGCAGCCAAGTTCGGTCCGTGGAAGGGAACACTGAAGCTTTCTTT.

The CDR3 DNA reads TGTGCCAGCAGCCAAGGCTTACCGGGACAGGGCTACGAGCAGTACTTC. It specifies CASSQGLPGQGYEQYF. This chain links TRBV3-1 (or the pseudogene TRBV3-2) with TRBJ2-7; 9 nucleotides line up with TRBD1. Looked up from germline, CDR1 is LGHDT and CDR2 is YNNKEL (reference sequence). This CDR3 contains 16 residues. V shed 1 base, J shed 3 bases, and the junction held 7 bases outside the gene matches.

The gene calls are TRBV7-2 and TRBJ1-1, with D hard to call. CDR1 and CDR2 from the germline V gene are SGHTA and FQGNSA. The V gene lost 0 bases and the J gene lost 6 bases, with 11 bases spanning the gap. CDR3 size: 14 residues. CDR3 amino acids: CASSLALDRAEAFF. The CDR3 DNA is TGTGCCAGCAGCTTAGCGCTGGACCGGGCTGAAGCTTTCTTT.

The chain uses TRBV10-3 and TRBJ1-2; TRBD1 agrees at 7 bases. Germline values: CDR1 ENHRY, CDR2 SYGVKD. The CDR3 extends over 12 amino acids. J gave up 8 bases and V 6 bases, and 6 bases lay outside the gene matches. The chain's CDR3 is CAIRQTGEGYTF. The CDR3 DNA reads TGTGCCATCAGACAAACAGGGGAGGGCTACACCTTC.

This chain links TRBV16 with TRBJ2-1; 8 bases align to TRBD1. In germline, CDR1 is KGHSY, CDR2 FQNENV. This CDR3 is 15 amino acids long. J lost 5 bases, V lost 4 bases, and 7 bases had no gene match. The CDR3 sequence is CASSPGDRPDNEQFF. DNA for the CDR3: TGTGCCAGCAGCCCAGGGGACAGGCCAGACAATGAGCAGTTCTTC.

CDR3 protein: CASSSSLGGGNTEAFF. CDR3 nucleotide sequence: TGTGCCAGCAGTTCAAGCCTCGGGGGAGGGAACACTGAAGCTTTCTTT. The chain employs TRBV27 and TRBJ1-1; maybe TRBD1 (5 bases). CDR1 and CDR2 from the germline V gene are MNHEY and SMNVEV (reference sequence). The V end was cut by 4 bases, the J end by 1 base, with 16 bases between. The CDR3 sequence is 16 residues long.

The V and J genes are TRBV7-3 and TRBJ2-1; D unresolved. Trimming removed 2 bases from V and 3 bases from J, with 8 bases in between. The germline CDR1 and CDR2 sequences are SGHTA and FQGTGA. The CDR3 consists of 14 residues. CDR3 in amino acids: CASSLEAGYNEQFF. The CDR3 DNA follows: TGTGCCAGCAGCTTAGAGGCAGGCTACAATGAGCAGTTCTTC.

For this clone: Other DNA sequences in this sample translate to the same CDR3. The chain carries TRBV7-2 and TRBJ1-1; D is unresolved. In germline, CDR1 is SGHTA, CDR2 FQGNSA. The CDR3 is made up of 13 amino acids. V was cut by 3 bases and J by 1 base, with 6 bases left in between. The CDR3 DNA is TGTGCCAGCAGCTTGGCGAAGAACACTGAAGCTTTCTTT. The encoded protein is CASSLAKNTEAFF.

The rearrangement uses TRBV4-1 and TRBJ1-1; D is uncertain. The germline CDR1 and CDR2 sequences are MGHRA and YSYEKL. This CDR3 is built from 14 residues. V was trimmed by 4 bases and J by 0 bases, leaving 9 bases between them. The CDR3 nucleotides are TGCGCCAGCAGCCGAGCCAACATGAACACTGAAGCTTTCTTT. Protein: CASSRANMNTEAFF.

The J gene is TRBJ1-5, the V gene TRBV2; weak D call: TRBD1 (5 bases). V was pared by 2 bases and J by 6 bases, with 14 bases between. CDR3 size: 15 residues. Germline CDR1 reads SNHLY; CDR2 reads FYNNEI. CDR3 in amino acids: CASSETPRGIQPQHF. The CDR3 DNA is TGTGCCAGCAGTGAAACACCTAGGGGAATTCAGCCCCAGCATTTT.

The count of this clone is one. This chain links TRBV3-1 (or the pseudogene TRBV3-2) with TRBJ1-2, with D tentatively TRBD1 (6 bases). V lost 4 bases and J lost 6, with 15 bases in between. Germline V gene sequence: CDR1 LGHDT, CDR2 YNNKEL (reference sequence). This CDR3 contains 14 residues. CDR3 residues: CASSPNQGIHGYTF. CDR3 bases: TGTGCCAGCAGCCCCAATCAGGGGATCCATGGCTACACCTTC.

V and J are TRBV2 and TRBJ1-1, with D perhaps matching TRBD1 (5 bases). The germline V gene has CDR1 SNHLY and CDR2 FYNNEI. Deletions cut 6 bases from V and 0 bases from J, with 8 bases between. The CDR3 runs to 13 residues. CDR3 in DNA: TGTGCCAGCAGGGGGGGAATGAACACTGAAGCTTTCTTT. Its translation: CASRGGMNTEAFF.

The rearrangement uses TRBV7-3 and TRBJ1-1, with TRBD1 identical over 8 bases. Germline CDR1 reads SGHTA; CDR2 reads FQGTGA. This CDR3 comprises 15 residues. Trimming cost V 4 bases and J 5 bases; bases outside gene matches: 9. CDR3 amino acids: CASSSQQGGLTEAFF. CDR3 in DNA: TGTGCCAGCAGCTCACAACAGGGGGGATTGACTGAAGCTTTCTTT.

The V call is TRBV5-1, the J call TRBJ2-3, with TRBD2 identical over 8 bases. With 4 bases clipped from V and 0 bases from J, the junction kept 13 bases outside the gene matches. The germline gives CDR1 SGHRS, CDR2 YFSETQ. The CDR3 is 18 amino acids. CDR3 loop: CASSRSPAGGSSTDTQYF. For the CDR3, the DNA is TGCGCCAGCAGCAGGTCTCCCGCGGGGGGCTCTAGCACAGATACGCAGTATTTT.

The rearrangement joins TRBV28 to TRBJ2-7, with 7 nucleotides matching TRBD1. V gave up 6 bases and J gave up 1 base; unmatched junction bases: 6. CDR1 is MDHEN, CDR2 SYDVKM, per germline. This CDR3 spans 14 amino acids. CDR3 residues: CASRSGTVSYEQYF. Here the CDR3 DNA reads TGTGCCAGCAGGTCCGGGACAGTATCCTACGAGCAGTACTTC.

J is TRBJ2-1 and V is TRBV6-4; D gene uncertain. CDR3 length: 13 residues. V lost 4 bases and J 4 bases, leaving 8 bases between the germline ends. The V gene's germline CDR1 is MRHNA and CDR2 SNTAGT. The CDR3 DNA sequence: TGTGCCAGCAGTGGGGGAAGGTACAATGAGCAGTTCTTC. Translation: CASSGGRYNEQFF.